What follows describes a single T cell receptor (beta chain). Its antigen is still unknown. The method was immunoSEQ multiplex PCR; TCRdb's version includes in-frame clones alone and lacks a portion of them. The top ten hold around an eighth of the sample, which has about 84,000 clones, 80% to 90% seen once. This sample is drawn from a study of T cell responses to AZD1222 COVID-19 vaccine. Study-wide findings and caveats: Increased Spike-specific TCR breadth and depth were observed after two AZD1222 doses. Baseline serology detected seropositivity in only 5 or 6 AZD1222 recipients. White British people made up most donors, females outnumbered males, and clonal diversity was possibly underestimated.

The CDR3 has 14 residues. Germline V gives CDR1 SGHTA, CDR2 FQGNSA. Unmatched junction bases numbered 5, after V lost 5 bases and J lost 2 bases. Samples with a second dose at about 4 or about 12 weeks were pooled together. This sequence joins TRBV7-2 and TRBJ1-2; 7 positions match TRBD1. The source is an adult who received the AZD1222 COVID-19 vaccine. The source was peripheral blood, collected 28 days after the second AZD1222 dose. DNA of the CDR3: TGTGCCAGCAGCGGTCAGGGGGTGAACTATGGCTACACCTTC. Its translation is CASSGQGVNYGYTF.